Reported below is one T cell receptor beta chain. Only one count was recorded for this clone. This receptor's antigen is unknown. Base qualities are not at hand, and no much larger clone is one base apart. In the germline V gene, CDR1 corresponds to MNHEY and CDR2 to SVGAGI. The CDR3 has 14 amino acids, counting the end cysteine and phenylalanine. Of the read, only the CDR3 DNA is kept; its 42 bases are in frame from base 1. Trimming removed 5 bases from V and 5 bases from J, leaving 16 bases between the germline ends. This sample was taken from a study of PD-1 and CTLA-4 blockade in melanoma (dated by TCRdb to the early 2020s). A note on the overall study: In patients with melanoma, the researchers looked at the effects of CTLA-4 blockade versus PD-1 blockade on the CD8 T cell response that was melanoma-reactive.

The receptor library was made with the immunoSEQ multiplex PCR assay. TCRdb mirrors the immuneACCESS table, restricted to in-frame sequences. Some clones are absent from its copies; in checked studies, under half trace to an unresolved V gene, and the reason for the others is unknown. The sample table holds 23,000 or so clones, of which approximately 88% were seen once. Of the sample, 7.8% is held by the ten largest clones. This sequence originates from a human donor with melanoma. Specimen: CD8+ T cells from peripheral blood, collected before anti-PD-1 treatment. The chain joins TRBV6-5 to TRBJ2-7; the D assignment is uncertain and may be TRBD1 or TRBD2, with 5 bases supporting each. The sequenced DNA: TGTGCCAGCAGTCCCTCGAGGGGAGTAAACGAGCAGTACTTC. Translation gives CASSPSRGVNEQYF.